This entry lists 21 T cell receptor beta chains sequenced from one sample in a study of beta chain features in type 1 diabetes. Whole-study results and caveats: TCRB CDR3s from Type 1 diabetes patients were moderately but significantly shorter in all four CD4+ subsets.

These receptors have no known antigen. Every isolated RNA sample was fully reverse transcribed, so sequencing captured expressed TCRB transcripts. Measured with immunoSEQ multiplex PCR; TCRdb has only the in-frame clones, and not every one. The sample holds 600,000 or so clones, more than 13% seen once. Sample: naive CD4+ T cells from blood. All receptors derive from a man aged 18 to 35 with type 1 diabetes.

CDR3 sequence (DNA): TGTGCCAGCAGCCCTGAGCGTACGGAGCAGTTCTTC. Encoded protein: CASSPERTEQFF. The V gene is TRBV11-2, the J gene TRBJ2-1, with D uncertain. This CDR3 has 12 amino acids. V lost 5 bases and J lost 10, with 12 bases in between. Germline CDR1 and CDR2: SGHAT and FQNNGV.

There are a few counts of this clone. Other DNA sequences in the sample encode the same CDR3. The DNA for the CDR3 is TGTGCCAGCAGCGTAGCGGGAACCACAGATACGCAGTATTTT. It translates to CASSVAGTTDTQYF. The chain couples TRBV9 to TRBJ2-3, with a possible D match to TRBD2 (5 bases). CDR1 is SGDLS, CDR2 YYNGEE, per germline. The V end lost 0 bases, the J end lost 2 bases, and 7 bases lay between the germline ends. This CDR3 is built from 14 residues.

This clone came up a few times. This chain connects TRBV18 to TRBJ2-3, with a weak D call TRBD2 (5 bases). V gave up 2 bases and J gave up 2 bases, with 8 bases separating them. The CDR3 sequence is 14 residues long. The germline CDR1 and CDR2 sequences are KGHSH and LQKENI. The CDR3 region is CASSPSGYTDTQYF. The CDR3 nucleotides read TGTGCCAGCTCACCAAGCGGATACACAGATACGCAGTATTTT.

The V gene is TRBV7-2, the J gene TRBJ2-1; tentatively, D is TRBD2 (5 bases). The CDR3 is made up of 12 amino acids. CDR1 and CDR2 (germline): SGHTA, FQGNSA. Deletions cut 1 base from V and 11 bases from J, with 9 bases between. The CDR3 reads CASSLERAKQFF. CDR3 coding DNA: TGTGCCAGCAGCTTAGAGAGGGCAAAGCAGTTCTTC.

J is TRBJ2-3 and V is TRBV5-1; no firm D call. Germline V gene data show CDR1 as SGHRS and CDR2 as YFSETQ. The CDR3 totals 15 residues. V lost 4 bases and J lost 0, with 12 bases in between. The chain's CDR3 is CASSPPVDSTDTQYF. CDR3 nucleotide sequence: TGCGCCAGCAGCCCCCCTGTGGATAGCACAGATACGCAGTATTTT.

This clone was counted between two and nine times. The chain links TRBV7-2 to TRBJ2-5, with 7 positions matching TRBD1. Germline V gives CDR1 SGHTA, CDR2 FQGNSA. V lost 1 base, J lost 9 bases, and 11 bases stayed unmatched. This CDR3 spans 15 amino acids. CDR3 region: CASSLVGTASWAQYF. Here the CDR3 DNA reads TGTGCCAGCAGCTTAGTTGGGACAGCCTCCTGGGCCCAGTACTTC.

The rearrangement joins TRBV11-2 to TRBJ1-5; maybe TRBD1 (5 bases). V gave up 5 bases and J gave up 0 bases, with 11 bases separating them. CDR1 SGHAT and CDR2 FQNNGV come from the germline V gene. The CDR3 loop spans 15 amino acids. CDR3 coding DNA: TGTGCCAGCAGCGCCAGGGCGCATAGCAATCAGCCCCAGCATTTT. Translation gives CASSARAHSNQPQHF.

The chain is built from TRBV7-2 and TRBJ1-2, with 8 nucleotides matching TRBD1. This CDR3 contains 15 residues. The germline V gene encodes CDR1 SGHTA and CDR2 FQGNSA. The junction had 12 bases not matched to a gene; V was cut back by 4 bases and J by 8 bases. In DNA, the CDR3 is TGTGCCAGCAGCTCCCGGACAGGGTATGATAGAGGCTACACCTTC. Its protein product is CASSSRTGYDRGYTF.

The J gene is TRBJ2-1, the V gene TRBV30; the match to TRBD2 covers 8 bases. The length of the CDR3 is 13 residues. Germline V lookup: CDR1 GTSNPN, CDR2 SVGIG (reference sequence). V was pared by 4 bases and J by 5 bases, with 4 bases of the junction left unmatched. The CDR3 loop reads CAWTRGGHNEQFF. The CDR3 bases are TGTGCCTGGACCCGGGGGGGCCACAATGAGCAGTTCTTC.

This clone occurred a few times. Within the sample, other DNA sequences also encode this same CDR3. The rearrangement uses TRBV18 and TRBJ2-1; the match to TRBD1 covers 8 bases. The germline CDR1 and CDR2 sequences are KGHSH and LQKENI. Trimming removed 3 bases from V and 2 bases from J; junction bases left unmatched: 3. CDR3 length equals 15 residues. The CDR3 DNA reads as TGTGCCAGCTCACCGGGGACAGGCCCCTACAATGAGCAGTTCTTC. Amino acids: CASSPGTGPYNEQFF.

There are a few counts of this clone. The chain couples TRBV28 to TRBJ2-3, with a weak D call TRBD1 (6 bases). The CDR3 length is 16 residues. Trimming stripped 4 bases from V and 0 bases from J, with 14 bases between. CDR1 MDHEN and CDR2 SYDVKM come from the germline V gene. CDR3 region: CASSSVDSLSTDTQYF. The CDR3 DNA sequence: TGTGCCAGCAGTTCCGTGGACAGCCTGAGCACAGATACGCAGTATTTT.

The chain carries TRBV7-2 and TRBJ1-5, with 9 bases lining up with TRBD1. Germline V CDR1 and CDR2: SGHTA, FQGNSA. The V and J ends lost 3 bases and 6 bases, in that order; junction bases with no gene match: 6. CDR3 length equals 15 residues. CDR3 DNA: TGTGCCAGCAGCTTCACAGGGGGCGAGGGTCAGCCCCAGCATTTT. Protein: CASSFTGGEGQPQHF.

This clone was seen a few times. The CDR3 region is CASSAQGQMNTEAFF. CDR3 coding DNA: TGTGCCAGCAGTGCACAGGGACAAATGAACACTGAAGCTTTCTTT. This chain links TRBV6-4 with TRBJ1-1; D possibly corresponds to TRBD1 (6 bases). From germline, CDR1 is MRHNA and CDR2 SNTAGT. The CDR3 is made up of 15 amino acids. Between the trimmed V and J ends, which lost 4 bases and 0 bases, there was a span of 12 bases.

The rearrangement joins TRBV27 to TRBJ2-1; tentatively, D is TRBD1 (6 bases). Trimming stripped 2 bases from V and 1 base from J, with 12 bases between. The CDR3 consists of 16 residues. Germline CDR1 MNHEY, CDR2 SMNVEV (reference sequence). The DNA for the CDR3 is TGTGCCAGCAGTTTACCGACAGGAAGTTCCTACAATGAGCAGTTCTTC. It codes for CASSLPTGSSYNEQFF.

The chain joins TRBV7-2 to TRBJ2-3; D is ambiguous. The CDR3 sequence is 13 residues long. Germline-derived CDR1 and CDR2 are SGHTA and FQGNSA. The V end was cut by 1 base, the J end by 2 bases, with 4 bases between. CDR3 in DNA: TGTGCCAGCAGCTTAGGAACCACAGATACGCAGTATTTT. Translation: CASSLGTTDTQYF. Drawing the rest from reference TRBV7-2 and TRBJ2-3, the complete variable domain is GAGVSQSPSNKVTEKGKDVELRCDPISGHTALYWYRQSLGQGLEFLIYFQGNSAPDKSGLPSDRFSAERTGGSVSTLTIQRTQQEDSAVYLCASSLGTTDTQYFGPGTRLTVL.

This clone occurred a few times. This chain connects TRBV5-1 to TRBJ1-1; D gene ambiguous. Germline lookup yields CDR1 SGHRS and CDR2 YFSETQ. This CDR3 region has 15 residues. Trimming took off 0 bases at V and 3 bases at J, with 12 bases between the two ends. As DNA, the CDR3 is TGCGCCAGCAGCTTGGAGAGACCAGGCGACACTGAAGCTTTCTTT. Encoded protein: CASSLERPGDTEAFF.

There are a few counts of this clone. The sample has other DNA sequences that encode this CDR3 too. The chain carries TRBV9 and TRBJ1-5; the D gene is possibly TRBD1 (5 bases). V dropped 2 bases and J dropped 2 bases, with 8 bases sitting between them. Germline V gene lookup returns CDR1 SGDLS and CDR2 YYNGEE. The CDR3 is 14 amino acids. The CDR3 coding sequence is TGTGCCAGCAGCGTCGAACAGGGCAATCAGCCCCAGCATTTT. Protein: CASSVEQGNQPQHF.

In its sample, this clone was seen a few times. The chain recombines TRBV5-1 with TRBJ2-4; D perhaps matches TRBD1 (5 bases). Per germline, CDR1 SGHRS and CDR2 YFSETQ. Between the trimmed V and J ends, which lost 0 bases and 8 bases, there was a span of 9 bases. The CDR3 is made up of 13 amino acids. The CDR3 coding sequence is TGCGCCAGCAGCTTGGCCAGGGAAGACATTCAGTACTTC. Translating it yields CASSLAREDIQYF.

In its sample, this clone was seen a few times. V is TRBV2 and J is TRBJ2-5; 9 bases are a match to TRBD1. The CDR3 totals 16 residues. CDR1 and CDR2 (germline): SNHLY, FYNNEI. The trim removed 4 bases at V and 2 bases at J, leaving 8 bases unmatched. CDR3 nucleotide sequence: TGTGCCAGCAGTGTCTCCAGGGACAGGGCGCAAGAGACCCAGTACTTC. Protein sequence: CASSVSRDRAQETQYF.

The rearrangement joins TRBV7-2 to TRBJ1-5; unclear D gene. The germline V and J ends were trimmed by 5 bases and 4 bases, with 12 bases remaining between them. The germline gives CDR1 SGHTA, CDR2 FQGNSA. The CDR3 runs to 14 residues. CDR3 DNA: TGTGCCAGCAGCGCCGGGCAGTGGAATCAGCCCCAGCATTTT. It is translated as CASSAGQWNQPQHF.

This clone was seen a few times. The V and J genes are TRBV5-1 and TRBJ2-1, with D possibly matching TRBD1 (6 bases). Between the trimmed V and J ends, which lost 3 bases and 0 bases, there was a span of 13 bases. Germline CDR1 reads SGHRS; CDR2 reads YFSETQ. This CDR3 is 16 amino acids long. The CDR3, as DNA: TGCGCCAGCAGCTCCGGGACATCGAGCTCCTACAATGAGCAGTTCTTC. This translates into CASSSGTSSSYNEQFF.